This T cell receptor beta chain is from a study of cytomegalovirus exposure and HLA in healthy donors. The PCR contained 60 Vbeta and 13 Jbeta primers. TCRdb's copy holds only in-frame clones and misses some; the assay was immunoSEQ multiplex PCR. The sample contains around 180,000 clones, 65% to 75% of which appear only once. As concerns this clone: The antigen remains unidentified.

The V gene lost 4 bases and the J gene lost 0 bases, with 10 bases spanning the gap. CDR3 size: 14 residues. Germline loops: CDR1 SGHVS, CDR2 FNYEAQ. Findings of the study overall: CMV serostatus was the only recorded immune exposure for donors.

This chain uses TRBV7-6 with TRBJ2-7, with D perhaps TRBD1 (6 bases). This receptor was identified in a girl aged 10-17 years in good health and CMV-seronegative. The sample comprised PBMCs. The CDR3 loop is CASSSWTDSYEQYF. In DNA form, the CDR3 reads TGTGCCAGCAGCTCCTGGACAGACTCCTACGAGCAGTACTTC. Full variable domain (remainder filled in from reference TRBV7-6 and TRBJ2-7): GAGVSQSPRYKVTKRGQDVALRCDPISGHVSLYWYRQALGQGPEFLTYFNYEAQQDKSGLPNDRFSAERPEGSISTLTIQRTEQRDSAMYRCASSSWTDSYEQYFGPGTRLTVT.